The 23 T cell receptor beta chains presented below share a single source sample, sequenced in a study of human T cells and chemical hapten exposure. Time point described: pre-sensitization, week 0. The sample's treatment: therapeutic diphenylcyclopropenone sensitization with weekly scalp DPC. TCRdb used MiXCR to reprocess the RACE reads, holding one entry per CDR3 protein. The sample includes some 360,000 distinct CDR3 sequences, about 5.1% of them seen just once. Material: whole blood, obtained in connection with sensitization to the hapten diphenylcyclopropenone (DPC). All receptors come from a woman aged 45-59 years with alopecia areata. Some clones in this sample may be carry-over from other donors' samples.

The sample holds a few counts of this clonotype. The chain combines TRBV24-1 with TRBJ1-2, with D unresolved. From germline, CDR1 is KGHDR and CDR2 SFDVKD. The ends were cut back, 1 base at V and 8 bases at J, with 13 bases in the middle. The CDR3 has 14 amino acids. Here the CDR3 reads CATSDFPRGSGYTF. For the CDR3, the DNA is TGTGCCACCAGTGATTTCCCCCGGGGAAGCGGCTACACCTTC.

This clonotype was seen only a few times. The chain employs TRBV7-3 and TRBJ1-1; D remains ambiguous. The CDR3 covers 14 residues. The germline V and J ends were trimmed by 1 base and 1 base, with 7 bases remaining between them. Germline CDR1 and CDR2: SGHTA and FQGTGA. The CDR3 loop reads CASSLIGGNTEAFF. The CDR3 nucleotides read TGTGCCAGCAGCTTAATAGGTGGGAACACTGAAGCTTTCTTT.

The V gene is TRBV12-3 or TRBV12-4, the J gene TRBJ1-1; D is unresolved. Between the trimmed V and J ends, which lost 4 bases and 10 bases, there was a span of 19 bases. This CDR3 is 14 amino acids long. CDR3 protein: CASSSRDYLGRAFF. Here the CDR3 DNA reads TGTGCCAGCAGTTCTCGAGACTACCTGGGAAGAGCTTTCTTT.

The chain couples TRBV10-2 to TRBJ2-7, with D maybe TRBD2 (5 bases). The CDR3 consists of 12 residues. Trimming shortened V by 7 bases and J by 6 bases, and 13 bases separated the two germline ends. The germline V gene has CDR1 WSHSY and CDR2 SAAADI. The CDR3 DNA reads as TGCGCCAGCAAGGACGGGATGGGCGAGCAGTACTTC. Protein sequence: CASKDGMGEQYF.

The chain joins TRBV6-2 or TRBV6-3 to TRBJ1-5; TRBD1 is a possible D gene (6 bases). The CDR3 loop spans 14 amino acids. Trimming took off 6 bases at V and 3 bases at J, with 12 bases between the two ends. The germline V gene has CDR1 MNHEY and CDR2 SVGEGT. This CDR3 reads CASRIQGFNQPQHF. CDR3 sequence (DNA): TGTGCCAGCAGAATACAGGGTTTCAATCAGCCCCAGCATTTT.

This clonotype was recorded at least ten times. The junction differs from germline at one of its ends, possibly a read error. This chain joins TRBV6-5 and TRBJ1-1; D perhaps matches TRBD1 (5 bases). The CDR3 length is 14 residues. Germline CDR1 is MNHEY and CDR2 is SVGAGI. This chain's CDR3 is CASSNSGGTAEAFF. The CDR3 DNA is TGTGCCAGCAGTAACTCCGGGGGTACGGCTGAAGCTTTCTTT.

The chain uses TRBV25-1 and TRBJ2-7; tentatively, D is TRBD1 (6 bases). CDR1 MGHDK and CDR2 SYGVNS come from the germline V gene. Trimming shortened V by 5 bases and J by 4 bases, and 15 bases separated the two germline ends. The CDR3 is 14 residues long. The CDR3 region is CASSPQGQRYEQYF. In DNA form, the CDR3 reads TGTGCCAGCAGTCCCCAGGGGCAGAGGTACGAGCAGTACTTC.

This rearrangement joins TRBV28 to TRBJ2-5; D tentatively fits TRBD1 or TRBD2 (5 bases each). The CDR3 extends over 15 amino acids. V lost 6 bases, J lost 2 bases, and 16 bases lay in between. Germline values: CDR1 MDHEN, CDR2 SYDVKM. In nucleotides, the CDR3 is TGTGCCAGCAGCCCTACAGGCCAGCGGCAAGAGACCCAGTACTTC. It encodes CASSPTGQRQETQYF.

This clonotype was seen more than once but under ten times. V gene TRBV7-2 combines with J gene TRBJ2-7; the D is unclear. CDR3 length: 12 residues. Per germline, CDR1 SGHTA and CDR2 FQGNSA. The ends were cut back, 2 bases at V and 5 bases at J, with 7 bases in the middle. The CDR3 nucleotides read TGTGCCAGCAGCTTACCCACCGACGAGCAGTACTTC. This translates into CASSLPTDEQYF. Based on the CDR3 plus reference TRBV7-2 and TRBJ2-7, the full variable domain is GAGVSQSPSNKVTEKGKDVELRCDPISGHTALYWYRQSLGQGLEFLIYFQGNSAPDKSGLPSDRFSAERTGGSVSTLTIQRTQQEDSAVYLCASSLPTDEQYFGPGTRLTVT.

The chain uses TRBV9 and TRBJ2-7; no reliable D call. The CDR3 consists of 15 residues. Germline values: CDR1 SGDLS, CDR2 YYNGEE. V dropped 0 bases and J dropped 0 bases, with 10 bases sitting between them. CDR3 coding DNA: TGTGCCAGCAGCGTAGGTACAACCAGCTCCTACGAGCAGTACTTC. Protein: CASSVGTTSSYEQYF.

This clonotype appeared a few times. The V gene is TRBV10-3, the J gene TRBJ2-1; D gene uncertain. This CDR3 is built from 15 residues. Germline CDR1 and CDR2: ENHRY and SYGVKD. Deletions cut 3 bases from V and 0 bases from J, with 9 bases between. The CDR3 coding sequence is TGTGCCATCAGTGAACAGCAGAGCTCCTACAATGAGCAGTTCTTC. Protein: CAISEQQSSYNEQFF.

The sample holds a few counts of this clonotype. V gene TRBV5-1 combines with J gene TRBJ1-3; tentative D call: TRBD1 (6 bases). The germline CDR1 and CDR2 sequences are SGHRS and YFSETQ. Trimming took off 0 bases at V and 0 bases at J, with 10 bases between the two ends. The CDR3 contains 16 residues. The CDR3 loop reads CASSLEGTLSGNTIYF. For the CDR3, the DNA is TGCGCCAGCAGCTTGGAGGGGACACTCTCTGGAAACACCATATATTTT.

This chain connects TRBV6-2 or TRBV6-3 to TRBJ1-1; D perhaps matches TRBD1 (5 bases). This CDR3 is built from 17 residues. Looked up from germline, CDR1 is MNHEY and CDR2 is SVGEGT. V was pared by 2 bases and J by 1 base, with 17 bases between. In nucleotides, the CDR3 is TGTGCCAGCAGTTACCTAAGGGGAGGTAGTACGAACACTGAAGCTTTCTTT. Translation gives CASSYLRGGSTNTEAFF.

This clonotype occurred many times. CDR3 bases: TGTGCCAGCAGCACCGGGACTATGTTTCGGGCTTTCTTT. It codes for CASSTGTMFRAFF. This rearrangement joins TRBV7-9 to TRBJ1-1; a possible D gene is TRBD1 (5 bases). V was pared by 5 bases and J by 11 bases, with 18 bases between. Germline V gives CDR1 SEHNR, CDR2 FQNEAQ (reference sequence). The CDR3 spans 13 residues.

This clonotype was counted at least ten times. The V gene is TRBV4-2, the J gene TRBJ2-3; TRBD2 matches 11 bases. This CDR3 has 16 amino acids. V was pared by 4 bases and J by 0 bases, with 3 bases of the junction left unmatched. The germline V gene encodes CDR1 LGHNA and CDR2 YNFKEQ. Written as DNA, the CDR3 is TGTGCCAGCAGCCTGACTAGCGGGGAAAGCACAGATACGCAGTATTTT. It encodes CASSLTSGESTDTQYF.

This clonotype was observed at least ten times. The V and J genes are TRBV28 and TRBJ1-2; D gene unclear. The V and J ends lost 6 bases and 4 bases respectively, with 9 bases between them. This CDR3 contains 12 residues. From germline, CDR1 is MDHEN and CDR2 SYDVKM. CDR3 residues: CASRGSFYGYTF. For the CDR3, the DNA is TGTGCCAGCAGGGGTTCGTTCTATGGCTACACCTTC.

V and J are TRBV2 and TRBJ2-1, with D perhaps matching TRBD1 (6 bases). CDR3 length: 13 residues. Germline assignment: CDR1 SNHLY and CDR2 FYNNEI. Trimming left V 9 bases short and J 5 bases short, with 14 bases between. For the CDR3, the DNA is TGTGCCAGAGCGGCAGGGGCGGACAATGAGCAGTTCTTC. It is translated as CARAAGADNEQFF. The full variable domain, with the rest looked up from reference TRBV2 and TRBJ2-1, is EPEVTQTPSHQVTQMGQEVILRCVPISNHLYFYWYRQILGQKVEFLVSFYNNEISEKSEIFDDQFSVERPDGSNFTLKIRSTKLEDSAMYFCARAAGADNEQFFGPGTRLTVL.

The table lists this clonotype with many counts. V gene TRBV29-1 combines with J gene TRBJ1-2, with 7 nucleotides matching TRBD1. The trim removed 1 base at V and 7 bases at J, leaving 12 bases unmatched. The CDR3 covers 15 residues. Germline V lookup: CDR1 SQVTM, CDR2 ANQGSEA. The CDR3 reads CSVEALGRGLSGYTF. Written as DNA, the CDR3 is TGCAGCGTTGAAGCCCTGGGCAGGGGGTTAAGTGGCTACACCTTC.

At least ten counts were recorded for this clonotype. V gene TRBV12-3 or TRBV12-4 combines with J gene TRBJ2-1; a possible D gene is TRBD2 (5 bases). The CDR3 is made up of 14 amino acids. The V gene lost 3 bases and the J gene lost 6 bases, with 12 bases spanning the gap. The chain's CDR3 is CASSFGGSGNEQFF. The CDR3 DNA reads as TGTGCCAGCAGTTTCGGAGGATCAGGCAATGAGCAGTTCTTC.

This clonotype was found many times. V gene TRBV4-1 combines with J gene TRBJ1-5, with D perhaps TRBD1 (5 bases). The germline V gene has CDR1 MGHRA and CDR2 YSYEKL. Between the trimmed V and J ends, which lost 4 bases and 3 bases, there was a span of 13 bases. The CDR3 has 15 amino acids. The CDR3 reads CASSRSDRFNQPQHF. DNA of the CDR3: TGCGCCAGCAGCCGTTCCGACAGATTCAATCAGCCCCAGCATTTT.

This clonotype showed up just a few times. CDR3 sequence reads: CASVGGLAGVSYNEQFF. The CDR3 coding sequence is TGCGCCAGCGTGGGAGGACTAGCGGGAGTATCGTACAATGAGCAGTTCTTC. This chain connects TRBV5-1 to TRBJ2-1; 13 bases agree with TRBD2. There are 17 residues in the CDR3. CDR1 SGHRS and CDR2 YFSETQ come from the germline V gene. V trimming: 7 bases; J trimming: 4 bases; junction bases outside the gene matches: 11.

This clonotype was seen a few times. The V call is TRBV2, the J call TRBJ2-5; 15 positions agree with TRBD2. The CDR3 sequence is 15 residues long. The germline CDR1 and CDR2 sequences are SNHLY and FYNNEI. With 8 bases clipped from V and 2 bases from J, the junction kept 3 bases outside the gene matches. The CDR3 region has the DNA TGTGCCAGCCGGACTAGCGGGGGGGTGCAAGAGACCCAGTACTTC. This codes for CASRTSGGVQETQYF.

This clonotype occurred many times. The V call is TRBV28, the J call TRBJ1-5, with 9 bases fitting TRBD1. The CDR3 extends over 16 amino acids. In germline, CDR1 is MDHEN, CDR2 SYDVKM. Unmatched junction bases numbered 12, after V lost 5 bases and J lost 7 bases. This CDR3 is CASSPSGTGFVQPQHF. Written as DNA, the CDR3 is TGTGCCAGCAGTCCGTCCGGGACAGGGTTTGTACAGCCCCAGCATTTT.